This TCR beta chain was found in a study of sequential checkpoint blockade in melanoma. Treatment given: randomized to nivolumab then ipilimumab (arm A) or the reverse (arm B). Live CD3+CD8+ CD19− CD56− cells were sorted from PBMCs. This clone occurred once. Sequenced by immunoSEQ multiplex PCR; TCRdb stores in-frame clones only, minus some. The sample has approximately 22,000 clones; roughly four fifths are singletons. The source is a human donor with melanoma. The sequenced sample was CD8+ T cells sorted from blood (inferred from file names), obtained from a patient given nivolumab and ipilimumab in sequence.

CDR3: CASSQDRVSSDEQYF. DNA of the CDR3: TGTGCCAGCAGCCAAGATCGGGTTAGCAGTGACGAGCAGTACTTC. The chain joins TRBV4-2 to TRBJ2-7, with unresolved D. The CDR3 runs 15 residues. Germline V CDR1 and CDR2: LGHNA, YNFKEQ. Deletions cut 0 bases from V and 5 bases from J, with 14 bases between.